The 11 T cell receptor beta chains below all came from one sample that was sequenced in a study of T-cell reconstitution after alpha-beta-depleted transplantation in children. TCRbeta library preparation incorporated unique molecular identifiers. TCRdb called the PCR reads again in MiXCR, with one record for every CDR3 protein. The table records 90,000 to 100,000 distinct CDR3 sequences, 10% to 15% of them present only once. The sample was PBMCs from the stem cell graft donor, taken from the stem cell graft. The receptors here all came from a human donor who donated a stem cell graft to a child with inherited bone marrow failure.

This clonotype was seen many times. The genes are TRBV7-2 and TRBJ2-2; 9 bases agree with TRBD1. The CDR3 length is 14 residues. The germline CDR1 and CDR2 sequences are SGHTA and FQGNSA. After removal of 5 bases from V and 3 bases from J, the junction contained 1 base not matched to a gene. CDR3 nucleotides: TGTGCCAGCAGCCGGGACAGGGACACCGGGGAGCTGTTTTTT. This gives the protein CASSRDRDTGELFF.

This clonotype was seen ten or more times. The chain couples TRBV12-3 or TRBV12-4 to TRBJ1-6, with D unclear. The CDR3 extends over 12 amino acids. Trimming removed 3 bases from V and 4 bases from J, with 1 base in between. The DNA of the CDR3 is TGTGCCAGCAGTTTTTATAATTCACCCCTCCACTTT. Amino acid sequence: CASSFYNSPLHF.

The rearrangement links TRBV7-6 to TRBJ1-2; D might be TRBD1 (5 bases). In germline, CDR1 is SGHVS, CDR2 FNYEAQ. V lost 1 base to trimming and J lost 5 bases, with 11 bases between them. The CDR3 covers 14 residues. As DNA, the CDR3 is TGTGCCAGCAGCTTAGACGGGGCTGGGTATGGCTACACCTTC. It translates to CASSLDGAGYGYTF.

This clonotype was detected many times. The chain combines TRBV4-3 with TRBJ2-1; no firm D call. CDR3 length equals 14 residues. CDR1 is LGHNA and CDR2 is YSLEER in the germline V gene. V lost 0 bases and J 1 base, leaving 4 bases between the germline ends. CDR3 sequence reads: CASSQEWSYNEQFF. CDR3 bases: TGCGCCAGCAGCCAAGAATGGTCCTACAATGAGCAGTTCTTC.

This clonotype was seen many times. The V and J genes are TRBV12-3 or TRBV12-4 and TRBJ2-2; D is uncertain. This CDR3 is 14 amino acids long. Trimming stripped 10 bases from V and 5 bases from J, with 17 bases between. The CDR3 nucleotides read TGTGCCACCCACGAGAATTATTCGACCGGGGAGCTGTTTTTT. This gives the protein CATHENYSTGELFF.

The sample holds many counts of this clonotype. The chain links TRBV5-1 to TRBJ1-1; D gene unclear. The CDR3 loop spans 13 amino acids. Per germline, CDR1 SGHRS and CDR2 YFSETQ. V gave up 5 bases and J gave up 2 bases, with 10 bases separating them. The CDR3 protein is CASRNELNTEAFF. CDR3 sequence (DNA): TGCGCCAGCAGGAATGAATTAAACACTGAAGCTTTCTTT.

This clonotype was found many times. The chain recombines TRBV11-2 with TRBJ2-7; perhaps TRBD1 as D (6 bases). This CDR3 has 14 amino acids. The germline CDR1 and CDR2 sequences are SGHAT and FQNNGV. Trimming shortened V by 3 bases and J by 5 bases, and 14 bases separated the two germline ends. The CDR3 nucleotides are TGTGCCAGCAGCTTTTTGGCAGGGGTGGACGAGCAGTACTTC. Amino acids: CASSFLAGVDEQYF. The complete variable domain, with remaining parts taken from reference TRBV11-2 and TRBJ2-7, reads EAGVAQSPRYKIIEKRQSVAFWCNPISGHATLYWYQQILGQGPKLLIQFQNNGVVDDSQLPKDRFSAERLKGVDSTLKIQPAKLEDSAVYLCASSFLAGVDEQYFGPGTRLTVT.

This clonotype was recorded at least ten times. This chain connects TRBV12-3 or TRBV12-4 to TRBJ1-5; D may be TRBD1 (5 bases). The CDR3 sequence is 12 residues long. V lost 3 bases and J 7 bases, leaving 7 bases between the germline ends. This CDR3 is CASSFRGQPQHF. The CDR3 DNA reads as TGTGCCAGCAGTTTTCGGGGGCAGCCCCAGCATTTT.

The genes are TRBV18 and TRBJ1-5, with 8 bases lining up with TRBD1. The CDR3 has 15 amino acids. CDR1 KGHSH and CDR2 LQKENI come from the germline V gene. J was trimmed by 4 bases and V by 3 bases; bases with no gene match: 5. The CDR3 DNA follows: TGTGCCAGCTCACCCGCAGGGGGCGCGAATCAGCCCCAGCATTTT. Encoded protein: CASSPAGGANQPQHF. The complete variable domain, with remaining parts taken from reference TRBV18 and TRBJ1-5, reads NAGVMQNPRHLVRRRGQEARLRCSPMKGHSHVYWYRQLPEEGLKFMVYLQKENIIDESGMPKERFSAEFPKEGPSILRIQQVVRGDSAAYFCASSPAGGANQPQHFGDGTRLSIL.

There are many counts of this clonotype. The chain carries TRBV7-9 and TRBJ1-4, with D unclear. Between the trimmed V and J ends, which lost 0 bases and 8 bases, there was a span of 7 bases. There are 13 residues in the CDR3. Germline CDR1 is SEHNR and CDR2 is FQNEAQ (reference sequence). The DNA of the CDR3 is TGTGCCAGCAGCTTAGCGAACGTAGAAAAACTGTTTTTT. This sequence encodes CASSLANVEKLFF.

This clonotype turned up a few times. V usage is TRBV29-1 and J usage is TRBJ2-5; weak D call: TRBD1 (6 bases). The germline gives CDR1 SQVTM, CDR2 ANQGSEA. Trimming left V 4 bases short and J 5 bases short, with 17 bases between. This CDR3 is 14 amino acids long. This CDR3 is CSVGKGGGGETQYF. The CDR3 coding sequence is TGCAGCGTTGGTAAAGGGGGTGGCGGGGAGACCCAGTACTTC.